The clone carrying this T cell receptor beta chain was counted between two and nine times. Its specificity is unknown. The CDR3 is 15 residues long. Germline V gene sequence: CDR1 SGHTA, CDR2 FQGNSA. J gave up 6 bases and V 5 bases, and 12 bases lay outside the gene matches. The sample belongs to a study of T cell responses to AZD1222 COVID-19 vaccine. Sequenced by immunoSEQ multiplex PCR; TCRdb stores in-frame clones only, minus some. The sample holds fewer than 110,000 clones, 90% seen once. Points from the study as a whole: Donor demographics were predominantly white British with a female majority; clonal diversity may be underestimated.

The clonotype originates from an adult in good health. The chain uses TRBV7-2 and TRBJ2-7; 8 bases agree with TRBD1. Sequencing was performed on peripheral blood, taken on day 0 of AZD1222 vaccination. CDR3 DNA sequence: TGTGCCAGCAGCGTAGGACAGGGACTTGGTTCCGAGCAGTACTTC. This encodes CASSVGQGLGSEQYF.